The T cell receptor beta chain described here comes from a study of blood T cell repertoires in COVID-19. At the level of the study: Sources were T cells, B-cell-depleted T cells, or PBMCs; the material itself was cDNA or gDNA.

Original processing notes: Estimation of nucleated cell counts was performed using reference gene primer amplification. TCRdb's copy holds only in-frame clones and misses some; the assay was immunoSEQ multiplex PCR. The V and J calls and clone size come from that table; D and trimming were worked out from the DNA. This sample carries roughly 53,000 clones, about 77% of them seen once, and the ten largest clones take roughly 45%. The germline V gene has CDR1 SGHRS and CDR2 YFSETQ. Losses at the gene ends were 0 bases for V and 7 bases for J; bases not matched to a gene: 5. This CDR3 comprises 16 residues. In this sample, this clone turned up a few times.

The receptor was derived from a man between 65 and 80 years old with active or convalescent COVID-19. The chain combines TRBV5-1 with TRBJ1-6, with TRBD1 identical over 9 bases. The sequencing input was peripheral blood. The CDR3 protein is CASSLGLGQGNSPLHF. CDR3 DNA: TGCGCCAGCAGCTTGGGACTCGGACAGGGGAATTCACCCCTCCACTTT.